The rows below give T cell receptor beta chains drawn from one sample of a study of blood T cells in healthy people across ages. TCRdb reprocessed the 5' RACE reads via MiXCR and lists one record per CDR3 protein. This table holds around 1,900,000 distinct CDR3 sequences, around 42% found once. Sequenced input: blood. These receptor sequences come from a human donor in good health. Both conserved end residues are part of each CDR3. D genes are given only for firm matches. Part of the rows lack a size; the others show once, few, many or a class for expanded clones.

>TRBJ1-2|TRBV4-1|NA|NA
CASSHDRMGYGYTF
TGCGCCAGCAGCCATGACAGGATGGGCTATGGCTACACCTTC
>TRBJ2-7|TRBV5-1|NA|TRBD1
CASSLGPGQGGYEQYF
TGCGCCAGCAGCTTGGGCCCGGGACAGGGAGGCTACGAGCAGTACTTC
>TRBJ1-1|TRBV12-3/TRBV12-4|few|NA
CASSRLRNTEAFF
TGTGCCAGCAGCCGACTGAGGAACACTGAAGCTTTCTTT
>TRBJ2-7|TRBV15|once|TRBD2
CATSRDLAGSYEQYF
TGTGCCACCAGCAGAGATCTAGCGGGATCCTACGAGCAGTACTTC
>TRBJ1-2|TRBV27|NA|NA
CASSLGASTFYGYTF
TGTGCCAGCAGTTTAGGAGCGAGTACCTTCTATGGCTACACCTTC
>TRBJ2-7|TRBV7-9|few|NA
CASSPRSRGAYEQYF
TGTGCCAGCAGCCCCAGATCCAGGGGGGCCTACGAGCAGTACTTC
>TRBJ2-5|TRBV15|NA|TRBD2
CATSRDGSGGQETQYF
TGTGCCACCAGCAGAGATGGGAGCGGGGGGCAAGAGACCCAGTACTTC
>TRBJ1-2|TRBV12-3/TRBV12-4|few|NA
CASSLIVGTGPNYGYTF
TGTGCCAGCAGTTTAATTGTTGGGACGGGACCTAACTATGGCTACACCTTC
>TRBJ2-1|TRBV6-5|NA|TRBD2
CASSPGRKETQFF
TGTGCCAGCAGCCCCGGGAGGAAAGAGACCCAGTTCTTC
>TRBJ2-3|TRBV5-1|few|TRBD2
CASSLRGGRDTQYF
TGCGCCAGCAGCTTGCGGGGGGGCCGGGATACGCAGTATTTT
>TRBJ2-5|TRBV28|NA|TRBD1
CASSRLDRGETQYF
TGTGCCAGCAGTCGCCTCGACAGGGGAGAGACCCAGTACTTC
>TRBJ2-5|TRBV10-3|many|NA
CAISEPRDPGGPEGARYQETQYF
TGTGCCATCAGTGAGCCCCGGGATCCAGGTGGTCCCGAAGGGGCGCGTTACCAAGAGACCCAGTACTTC
>TRBJ2-3|TRBV28|few|TRBD1
CASSTPDRGIQYF
TGTGCCAGCAGTACCCCCGACAGGGGTATACAGTATTTT
>TRBJ2-5|TRBV10-3|few|TRBD1
CAIGPQTGFRETQYF
TGTGCCATCGGCCCTCAGACAGGGTTTCGAGAGACCCAGTACTTC
>TRBJ2-7|TRBV20-1|NA|TRBD2
CGAKVLAGALYEQYF
TGCGGTGCTAAGGTCCTAGCGGGGGCCCTTTACGAGCAGTACTTC
>TRBJ2-7|TRBV27|NA|NA
CASSYWDEGEQYF
TGTGCCAGCAGCTACTGGGACGAGGGGGAGCAGTACTTC
>TRBJ2-7|TRBV7-2|NA|TRBD2
CASSPPPSGADEQYF
TGTGCCAGCAGCCCCCCACCTAGCGGGGCAGACGAGCAGTACTTC
>TRBJ1-2|TRBV20-1|NA|NA
CSAMDGDHMRKGYTF
TGCAGTGCTATGGATGGGGACCACATGAGGAAGGGCTACACCTTC
>TRBJ1-2|TRBV4-3|few|NA
CASSQDSRVGAPGYGYTF
TGCGCCAGCAGCCAAGATTCCCGCGTCGGGGCGCCCGGCTATGGCTACACCTTC
>TRBJ2-1|TRBV6-6|NA|TRBD2
CASSYATSGGYNEQFF
TGTGCCAGCAGTTACGCAACTAGCGGGGGGTACAATGAGCAGTTCTTC
>TRBJ2-3|TRBV20-1|NA|TRBD2
CSAKGLAGGGRYF
TGCAGTGCCAAGGGACTAGCGGGGGGCGGCAGGTATTTT
>TRBJ2-7|TRBV20-1|NA|TRBD1
CSATMTGYYEQYF
TGCAGTGCGACAATGACAGGGTACTACGAGCAGTACTTC
>TRBJ2-1|TRBV5-1|few|NA
CASSLVAGYSYNEQFF
TGCGCCAGCAGCTTGGTGGCGGGATACTCCTACAATGAGCAGTTCTTC
>TRBJ2-1|TRBV29-1|few|NA
CSGGGLETQFF
TGCAGCGGTGGGGGGCTAGAGACCCAGTTCTTC
>TRBJ2-1|TRBV15|few|TRBD2
CATSRGGGGANEQFF
TGTGCCACCAGCAGAGGAGGCGGGGGGGCCAATGAGCAGTTCTTC
>TRBJ2-3|TRBV12-3/TRBV12-4|few|TRBD1
CASSSPIPGTDNTDTQYF
TGTGCCAGCAGTTCACCAATCCCCGGGACAGACAACACAGATACGCAGTATTTT
>TRBJ1-1|TRBV29-1|NA|NA
CSAVDMVNTEAFF
TGCAGCGCAGTTGATATGGTAAACACTGAAGCTTTCTTT
>TRBJ1-1|TRBV7-3|NA|NA
CASSSLGTLNTEAFF
TGTGCCAGCAGCTCCTTGGGGACTTTGAACACTGAAGCTTTCTTT
>TRBJ1-5|TRBV7-2|NA|TRBD1
CASSLRTGDNQPQHF
TGTGCCAGCAGCTTAAGGACAGGGGACAATCAGCCCCAGCATTTT
>TRBJ2-1|TRBV6-2/TRBV6-3|NA|NA
CASSYGPPVYNEQFF
TGTGCCAGCAGTTACGGGCCGCCGGTTTACAATGAGCAGTTCTTC
>TRBJ1-5|TRBV10-3|NA|NA
CAISSDGNQPQHF
TGTGCCATCAGCAGCGACGGCAATCAGCCCCAGCATTTT
>TRBJ2-7|TRBV5-4|many|NA
CASSLGFGGASYEQYF
TGTGCCAGCAGCTTGGGATTTGGCGGGGCATCCTACGAGCAGTACTTC
>TRBJ2-5|TRBV24-1|NA|NA
CATSDRAGLYQETQYF
TGTGCCACCAGTGATAGGGCAGGGTTATACCAAGAGACCCAGTACTTC
>TRBJ2-7|TRBV28|once|NA
CASSAPGHEQYF
TGTGCCAGCAGTGCCCCAGGGCACGAGCAGTACTTC
>TRBJ1-1|TRBV27|few|TRBD1
CASSLHRGPEAFF
TGTGCCAGCAGTCTCCACAGGGGCCCTGAAGCTTTCTTT
>TRBJ2-7|TRBV24-1|few|TRBD1
CATSDLSSGTGGYEQYF
TGTGCCACCAGTGATTTGTCCTCCGGGACAGGGGGGTACGAGCAGTACTTC
>TRBJ1-1|TRBV7-8|NA|NA
CASSLDGVIASSNTEAFF
TGTGCCAGCAGCTTAGACGGGGTGATAGCGAGTTCGAACACTGAAGCTTTCTTT
>TRBJ2-7|TRBV7-6|few|NA
CASSLGSSVQYEQYF
TGTGCCAGCAGCTTAGGTTCATCGGTCCAATACGAGCAGTACTTC
>TRBJ2-6|TRBV7-2|NA|NA
CASSSVAVQANVLTF
TGTGCCAGCAGCTCGGTCGCAGTACAGGCCAACGTCCTGACTTTC
>TRBJ1-4|TRBV24-1|NA|NA
CATPVGEKLFF
TGTGCCACCCCGGTCGGTGAAAAACTGTTTTTT
>TRBJ1-2|TRBV7-2|NA|NA
CASSLVVGTDYGYTF
TGTGCCAGCAGCTTAGTCGTAGGGACGGACTATGGCTACACCTTC
>TRBJ1-2|TRBV29-1|NA|NA
CSVEEGRGNHGYTF
TGCAGCGTTGAAGAGGGGAGGGGAAACCATGGCTACACCTTC
>TRBJ1-2|TRBV4-3|NA|TRBD1
CASSQETGPYGYTF
TGCGCCAGCAGCCAGGAGACAGGGCCCTATGGCTACACCTTC
>TRBJ2-3|TRBV4-3|few|TRBD2
CASSQYIAGGTDTQYF
TGCGCCAGCAGCCAATACATAGCGGGGGGAACAGATACGCAGTATTTT
>TRBJ1-5|TRBV7-2|NA|TRBD1
CASSSQSGGGQPQHF
TGTGCCAGCAGCTCTCAATCAGGGGGGGGTCAGCCCCAGCATTTT
>TRBJ1-1|TRBV6-2/TRBV6-3|NA|NA
CASSYGGRRNTEAFF
TGTGCCAGCAGTTATGGGGGCAGGAGGAACACTGAAGCTTTCTTT
>TRBJ1-5|TRBV15|NA|NA
CATSVGGMGNQPQHF
TGTGCCACCAGTGTGGGCGGGATGGGCAATCAGCCCCAGCATTTT
>TRBJ2-4|TRBV6-2/TRBV6-3|few|NA
CASSRDTLISYEQDF
TGTGCCAGCAGCCGTGACACATTGATTTCCTACGAGCAGGACTTC
>TRBJ1-1|TRBV7-9|once|NA
CASSPTSGDSGTEAFF
TGTGCCAGCAGCCCCACCTCGGGGGATTCCGGCACTGAAGCTTTCTTT
>TRBJ2-1|TRBV7-2|NA|NA
CASRIRELPTLEQFF
TGTGCCAGCAGGATCCGGGAGCTCCCTACACTTGAGCAGTTCTTC
>TRBJ1-5|TRBV24-1|few|TRBD1
CATSGLVGQGPQPQHF
TGTGCCACCAGTGGTTTGGTGGGACAGGGCCCTCAGCCCCAGCATTTT
>TRBJ2-5|TRBV4-2|NA|TRBD1
CASSQYRGRETQYF
TGTGCCAGCAGCCAATACAGGGGGAGGGAGACCCAGTACTTC
>TRBJ2-1|TRBV5-1|once|NA
CASSLGRADNEQFF
TGCGCCAGCAGCTTGGGTAGGGCGGACAATGAGCAGTTCTTC
>TRBJ2-1|TRBV4-3|few|TRBD2
CASSYERGGNGQFF
TGCGCCAGCAGTTACGAGCGGGGGGGCAATGGGCAGTTCTTC
>TRBJ2-3|TRBV7-2|NA|TRBD2
CASSPVLAGGRDTQYF
TGTGCCAGCAGCCCCGTACTAGCGGGGGGACGAGATACGCAGTATTTT
>TRBJ2-1|TRBV20-1|NA|NA
CSASQVFGNEQFF
TGCAGTGCTAGCCAGGTCTTCGGCAATGAGCAGTTCTTC
>TRBJ1-2|TRBV5-1|few|NA
CASSLQLAGEYGYTF
TGCGCCAGCAGCCTCCAACTTGCAGGGGAATATGGCTACACCTTC